What follows are 18 T cell receptor beta chains derived from one specimen sequenced in a study of blood T cell repertoires in COVID-19. Assay: immunoSEQ multiplex PCR; the TCRdb copy retains only in-frame clones and omits some. The sample records 60,000 to 90,000 clones, approximately 79% being singletons. Sequenced sample: peripheral blood. Receptors originate from a human donor with acute or convalescent COVID-19. The donor label of this sample is uncertain.

This clone was picked up a small number of times. Compared with germline, one end of the junction differs, possibly owing to a read error. The chain is built from TRBV5-1 and TRBJ2-7; TRBD2 matches 11 bases. The CDR3 has 14 amino acids. The germline V gene has CDR1 SGHRS and CDR2 YFSETQ. CDR3 residues: CASNLGLADYEQYF. The CDR3 nucleotides are TGCGCCAGCAACTTGGGACTAGCGGACTACGAGCAGTACTTC.

A single count supports this clone. V gene TRBV10-1 combines with J gene TRBJ2-3; tentative D call: TRBD1 (6 bases). The V end lost 5 bases, the J end lost 3 bases, and 15 bases lay between the germline ends. The CDR3 is 15 residues long. The germline V gene has CDR1 WNHNN and CDR2 SYGVQD (reference sequence). The CDR3 is CASSRTAFRTDTQYF. The CDR3 DNA reads TGCGCCAGCAGTCGGACAGCCTTCCGAACAGATACGCAGTATTTT.

The chain carries TRBV7-3 and TRBJ2-1; D is perhaps TRBD1 (6 bases). CDR3 length: 16 residues. Trimming stripped 1 base from V and 4 bases from J, with 14 bases between. Per germline, CDR1 SGHTA and CDR2 FQGTGA. The CDR3 here is CASSLKRGITYNEQFF. In DNA form, the CDR3 reads TGTGCCAGCAGCTTAAAAAGGGGGATTACATACAATGAGCAGTTCTTC.

The V call is TRBV10-3, the J call TRBJ2-2; a possible D gene is TRBD1 (6 bases). Germline CDR1 and CDR2: ENHRY and SYGVKD. CDR3 length equals 13 residues. Trimming took 6 bases from V and 5 from J, leaving 10 bases between them. The chain's CDR3 is CAISPGETGELFF. The CDR3 coding sequence is TGTGCCATCAGCCCAGGGGAAACCGGGGAGCTGTTTTTT.

This chain links TRBV2 with TRBJ1-4; 7 positions match TRBD1. Per germline, CDR1 SNHLY and CDR2 FYNNEI. The CDR3 runs 16 residues. V was clipped by 0 bases and J by 8 bases; unmatched bases: 9. This CDR3 is CASSEAANRGGEKLFF. The CDR3 DNA is TGTGCCAGCAGTGAAGCTGCCAACAGGGGAGGCGAAAAACTGTTTTTT. Drawing the rest from reference TRBV2 and TRBJ1-4, the complete variable domain is EPEVTQTPSHQVTQMGQEVILRCVPISNHLYFYWYRQILGQKVEFLVSFYNNEISEKSEIFDDQFSVERPDGSNFTLKIRSTKLEDSAMYFCASSEAANRGGEKLFFGSGTQLSVL.

The J gene is TRBJ2-3, the V gene TRBV5-4, with D tentatively TRBD1 (6 bases). The CDR3 consists of 13 residues. The germline V gene has CDR1 SGHNT and CDR2 YYREEE (reference sequence). V was pared by 7 bases and J by 0 bases, with 9 bases between. The CDR3 bases are TGTGCCAGCTACAGGGCGAGCACAGATACGCAGTATTTT. It translates to CASYRASTDTQYF.

The sample holds one count of this clone. V is TRBV19 and J is TRBJ2-3; a possible D gene is TRBD2 (7 bases). Germline CDR1 and CDR2: LNHDA and SQIVND (reference sequence). V was cut by 9 bases and J by 2 bases, with 15 bases left in between. The CDR3 totals 14 residues. CDR3 in amino acids: CASSRGLDTDTQYF. The DNA for the CDR3 is TGTGCCAGCTCGCGGGGGCTTGACACAGATACGCAGTATTTT.

In its sample, this clone was seen a few times. The chain employs TRBV21-1 and TRBJ2-2; TRBD1 reflects the table's D call only, with no check against the DNA. TRBV21-1 is described as a pseudogene. This CDR3 comprises 15 residues. CDR3 nucleotide sequence: TGTGCCAGCAGTACCGGGACACTTAACACCGGGGAGCTGTTTTTT. Amino acid sequence: CASSTGTLNTGELFF.

The V gene is TRBV6-5, the J gene TRBJ2-1; 7 bases fit TRBD2. The germline V gene has CDR1 MNHEY and CDR2 SVGAGI. With V trimmed by 2 bases and J by 5 bases, 6 bases remained unmatched. The CDR3 extends over 15 amino acids. CDR3 in amino acids: CASSYPGRKDNEQFF. CDR3 DNA: TGTGCCAGCAGTTACCCCGGGAGGAAAGACAATGAGCAGTTCTTC.

V gene TRBV18 combines with J gene TRBJ1-4; D perhaps matches TRBD1 (5 bases). CDR1 KGHSH and CDR2 LQKENI come from the germline V gene. V lost 3 bases and J 6 bases, leaving 14 bases between the germline ends. The CDR3 extends over 15 amino acids. The CDR3 nucleotides read TGTGCCAGCTCACCCAGGGCCCTCTTGGATGAAAAACTGTTTTTT. This sequence encodes CASSPRALLDEKLFF.

This rearrangement joins TRBV27 to TRBJ1-2, with 7 bases aligning to TRBD1. V was clipped by 2 bases and J by 8 bases; unmatched bases: 5. There are 13 residues in the CDR3. CDR1 is MNHEY, CDR2 SMNVEV, per germline (reference sequence). CDR3 amino acids: CASSLRVGGGYTF. The CDR3 DNA sequence: TGTGCCAGCAGTTTAAGGGTAGGGGGCGGCTACACCTTC.

The chain uses TRBV6-4 and TRBJ2-1; possible D gene TRBD2, 6 bases. Per germline, CDR1 MRHNA and CDR2 SNTAGT. This CDR3 spans 16 amino acids. Between the trimmed V and J ends, which lost 3 bases and 0 bases, there was a span of 12 bases. The CDR3 nucleotides are TGTGCCAGCAGTGAATTAGCGGCCAGCTCCTACAATGAGCAGTTCTTC. Its translation: CASSELAASSYNEQFF.

V and J are TRBV19 and TRBJ1-1; a weak D match, TRBD1 (5 bases). Per germline, CDR1 LNHDA and CDR2 SQIVND (reference sequence). The CDR3 runs to 13 residues. V was cut by 5 bases and J by 5 bases, with 12 bases left in between. The chain's CDR3 is CASSSQGGTEAFF. CDR3 DNA: TGTGCCAGTAGTTCTCAGGGTGGGACTGAAGCTTTCTTT.

The chain has TRBV7-3 and TRBJ1-1; no definite D call. In germline, CDR1 is SGHTA, CDR2 FQGTGA. Trimming cost V 0 bases and J 6 bases, with 11 bases left between them. This CDR3 spans 14 amino acids. The CDR3 nucleotides are TGTGCCAGCAGCTTAACGGTAGGAGTCTCTGAAGCTTTCTTT. Protein product: CASSLTVGVSEAFF.

Only a few counts were recorded for this clone. J is TRBJ1-2 and V is TRBV25-1; 7 bases align to TRBD1. V lost 2 bases to trimming and J lost 0 bases; unmatched junction nucleotides: 6. From germline, CDR1 is MGHDK and CDR2 SYGVNS. This CDR3 comprises 16 residues. CDR3 DNA sequence: TGTGCCAGCAGTGAACGGGGGACAGCCGCTAACTATGGCTACACCTTC. This translates into CASSERGTAANYGYTF.

This clone was recorded a few times. The chain has TRBV4-1 and TRBJ1-2; TRBD1 matches at 7 bases. Germline V gene lookup returns CDR1 MGHRA and CDR2 YSYEKL. The CDR3 is 14 amino acids. The V segment lost 3 bases and the J segment 4 bases; nucleotides outside the gene matches: 5. The chain's CDR3 is CASSQAGTVYGYTF. The CDR3 DNA is TGCGCCAGCAGCCAGGCGGGGACAGTCTATGGCTACACCTTC.

This chain connects TRBV19 to TRBJ2-6; no clear D. There are 16 residues in the CDR3. With 6 bases removed from V and 2 bases from J, the gap between germline ends came to 14 bases. Per germline, CDR1 LNHDA and CDR2 SQIVND (reference sequence). In nucleotides, the CDR3 is TGTGCCAGTAGCCCGACCCCACGGGCTGGGGCCAACGTCCTGACTTTC. The encoded protein is CASSPTPRAGANVLTF.

V gene TRBV19 combines with J gene TRBJ2-3; 10 bases align to TRBD2. Germline CDR1 and CDR2: LNHDA and SQIVND (reference sequence). The CDR3 covers 17 residues. V lost 2 bases to trimming and J lost 5 bases; unmatched junction nucleotides: 10. CDR3 coding DNA: TGTGCCAGTAGTATATATAGCCTAGCGGGAGCAGGAGATACGCAGTATTTT. Protein sequence: CASSIYSLAGAGDTQYF.